The rows below give T cell receptor beta chains drawn from one sample of a study of T cells after yellow fever vaccination. TCRdb re-called the 5' RACE reads through MiXCR, storing one row per CDR3 protein. Of fewer than 350,000 distinct CDR3 sequences in the sample, 8.5% to 10% were seen once. The sample here was PBMCs, taken on the day of the first yellow fever vaccination. These receptors were obtained from a man in his late teens or twenties who received the YFV17D yellow fever vaccine. The CDR3 runs from the conserved cysteine through the conserved F or W. The size entry is marked missing in some rows and otherwise reads once, few, many or a size class.

J gene	V gene	clone size	CDR3 protein
TRBJ1-2	TRBV5-1	NA	CASSWEGDGYTF
TRBJ2-3	TRBV10-3	few	CAISESTASGVYTDTQYF
TRBJ2-4	TRBV21-1	NA	CASSPGQGLAKNIQYF
TRBJ1-2	TRBV4-2	few	CASSQDYTFYTF
TRBJ2-7	TRBV7-9	few	CASSPQGFAYEQYF
TRBJ2-5	TRBV5-5	few	CASRDQDGRETQYF
TRBJ2-3	TRBV7-9	few	CASRSAGLAYF
TRBJ2-3	TRBV4-3	few	CASSQVIGPKWGDTQYF
TRBJ2-1	TRBV2	many	CASRGLAGVGDEQFF
TRBJ2-3	TRBV29-1	NA	CSVEGPEGKQYF
TRBJ2-3	TRBV4-1	many	CASSQKSGTDTQYF
TRBJ2-6	TRBV24-1	few	CATGRDGGANVLTF
TRBJ1-5	TRBV2	NA	CASSEQGMSNQPQHF
TRBJ1-1	TRBV19	NA	CASSTQGQGNTEAFF
TRBJ2-7	TRBV4-1	NA	CASSRRTTDYEQYF
TRBJ2-2	TRBV5-1	many	CASSLGQGNTGELFF
TRBJ2-2	TRBV5-1	few	CASRIAGGANTGELFF
TRBJ1-1	TRBV28	few	CATSWTVGSRTEAFF
TRBJ2-7	TRBV7-9	NA	CASSLIGTYEQYF
TRBJ1-2	TRBV6-5	few	CASSYSASGGRGYTF
TRBJ2-2	TRBV7-3	NA	CASRSGTGELFF
TRBJ2-3	TRBV18	NA	CASPAPGLGRDTQYF
TRBJ2-3	TRBV20-1	many	CSARLAGVDTQYF
TRBJ2-2	TRBV7-2	NA	CASSLSGPTNTGELFF
TRBJ2-1	TRBV3-1	NA	CASSQAGAGQGFYNEQFF
TRBJ2-3	TRBV7-2	few	CASSLGDSVITDTQYF
TRBJ1-6	TRBV6-2/TRBV6-3	many	CASSTLSTPSPLHF
TRBJ1-1	TRBV28	NA	CASSWTGMNTEAFF
TRBJ1-2	TRBV3-1	NA	CASSLTDRAFYGYTF
TRBJ2-2	TRBV9	few	CASSVLGDTGELFF
TRBJ1-1	TRBV6-1	few	CASNQGGMNTEAFF
TRBJ1-2	TRBV5-1	few	CASSLAEGTGAANYGYTF
TRBJ2-1	TRBV15	many	CATSRVLGPYNEQFF
TRBJ2-7	TRBV7-6	few	CASSLVRDKEQYF
TRBJ2-5	TRBV6-2/TRBV6-3	NA	CASSLLAGSLETQYF
TRBJ2-7	TRBV4-1	few	CASSQDMTDVEQYF
TRBJ1-1	TRBV4-2	NA	CASSQVASRYTEAFF
TRBJ2-2	TRBV5-4	many	CASSGMITGELFF
TRBJ2-3	TRBV6-5	few	CASSYSGIPQGAGDTQYF
TRBJ2-5	TRBV15	few	CATSTDRETTQYF
TRBJ2-1	TRBV4-3	few	CASSQGELLSYNEQFF
TRBJ1-2	TRBV6-1	NA	CASSQTGGVGYTF
TRBJ2-2	TRBV29-1	few	CSVELASGGPNTGELFF
TRBJ2-7	TRBV9	few	CASSVAPRDYEQYF
TRBJ1-1	TRBV20-1	few	CSARRDRGITEAFF
TRBJ1-1	TRBV20-1	few	CSARGDGNTEAFF
TRBJ2-5	TRBV13	NA	CASSRLGGAQETQYF
TRBJ2-3	TRBV11-2	NA	CASSLSSAGTDTQYF